Sequencing of this T cell receptor beta chain was carried out in a study of blood T cell repertoires in COVID-19. Study details: Italy, Spain and the United States were the sources of the convalescent and acute COVID-19 samples.

Profiling relied on immunoSEQ multiplex PCR, and the TCRdb table lists in-frame clones only, not all of them. The repertoire consists of about 82,000 clones, with 78% occurring once and the leading ten covering roughly a third. The V gene's germline CDR1 is SGHVS and CDR2 FQNEAQ. The CDR3 sequence is 14 residues long. Trimming took 5 bases from V and 6 from J, leaving 14 bases between them. The sequence was collected from a man in his fifties or sixties with COVID-19, enrolled during active disease. Sequences were obtained from peripheral blood. The gene calls are TRBV7-8 and TRBJ2-1; the D is unclear. The CDR3 region has the DNA TGTGCCAGCAGCCCAGACTCCAGCCTCAATGAGCAGTTCTTC. Protein product: CASSPDSSLNEQFF.